The 28 T cell receptor beta chains below come from one sample, sequenced in a study of early T cells in non-severe SARS-CoV-2 infection. In TCRdb, the 5' RACE reads were re-called with MiXCR into one record per CDR3 protein. Of 17,000 or so distinct CDR3 sequences in the sample, about 6% were seen once. This material consisted of whole blood, taken at baseline. The source is an adult who was a healthcare worker with PCR-confirmed SARS-CoV-2 infection or an uninfected control (not recorded which).

V is TRBV4-2 and J is TRBJ1-2; no definite D call. From germline, CDR1 is LGHNA and CDR2 YNFKEQ. Trimming shortened V by 4 bases and J by 7 bases, and 13 bases separated the two germline ends. The CDR3 runs 13 residues. CDR3 sequence: CASSLDPRIGYTF. The CDR3 DNA reads as TGTGCCAGCAGCCTAGACCCGCGAATTGGCTACACCTTC.

This clonotype was recorded many times. The chain recombines TRBV28 with TRBJ2-7, with D possibly called TRBD1 or TRBD2 (5 bases each). V dropped 6 bases and J dropped 0 bases, with 15 bases sitting between them. The CDR3 extends over 15 amino acids. Germline V CDR1 and CDR2: MDHEN, SYDVKM. The CDR3 DNA reads TGTGCCAGCAGATCGGGGACCGTCAGCTCCTACGAGCAGTACTTC. The encoded protein is CASRSGTVSSYEQYF.

This clonotype was seen only a few times. The genes are TRBV29-1 and TRBJ1-5, with a tentative D call TRBD1 (5 bases). Germline V gives CDR1 SQVTM, CDR2 ANQGSEA. The CDR3 sequence is 13 residues long. Trimming took 7 bases from V and 6 from J, leaving 16 bases between them. This chain's CDR3 is CSARRGEGQPQHF. CDR3 bases: TGCAGCGCTAGACGGGGGGAAGGTCAGCCCCAGCATTTT.

The V gene is TRBV2, the J gene TRBJ2-2; D ambiguous. CDR1 is SNHLY and CDR2 is FYNNEI in the germline V gene. The CDR3 extends over 15 amino acids. The V end was cut by 0 bases, the J end by 6 bases, with 11 bases between. This CDR3 is CASSEAKIAPGELFF. CDR3 nucleotides: TGTGCCAGCAGTGAAGCGAAAATAGCCCCCGGGGAGCTGTTTTTT.

This clonotype was seen a few times. This chain joins TRBV5-1 and TRBJ2-7, with 8 bases lining up with TRBD2. The CDR3 runs 14 residues. V trimming: 5 bases; J trimming: 4 bases; junction bases outside the gene matches: 8. Germline V CDR1 and CDR2: SGHRS, YFSETQ. Here the CDR3 reads CASRPGGAPYEQYF. Written as DNA, the CDR3 is TGCGCCAGCAGACCCGGGGGGGCCCCATACGAGCAGTACTTC.

This clonotype showed up many times. This chain links TRBV5-5 with TRBJ2-2, with D perhaps TRBD1 (5 bases). CDR3 length equals 13 residues. The germline V gene has CDR1 SGHKS and CDR2 YYEKEE (reference sequence). V lost 2 bases and J 3 bases, leaving 5 bases between the germline ends. The CDR3 DNA reads TGTGCCAGCAGCTTACAGGACACCGGGGAGCTGTTTTTT. This translates into CASSLQDTGELFF.

This clonotype was seen repeatedly, ten times or more. The chain recombines TRBV10-3 with TRBJ2-3; tentative D call: TRBD2 (6 bases). The CDR3 loop spans 13 amino acids. V was pared by 5 bases and J by 6 bases, with 12 bases between. CDR1 and CDR2 (germline): ENHRY, SYGVKD. The CDR3: CAISRGFDDTQYF. The CDR3 bases are TGTGCCATCAGTCGGGGGTTCGACGATACGCAGTATTTT.

This clonotype was picked up many times. The chain couples TRBV6-1 to TRBJ1-1; tentatively, D is TRBD1 (5 bases). V was pared by 8 bases and J by 3 bases, with 13 bases between. CDR1 and CDR2 from the germline V gene are MNHNS and SASEGT. CDR3 length: 13 amino acids. Here the CDR3 reads CASGTTGDTEAFF. For the CDR3, the DNA is TGTGCCAGCGGGACGACGGGGGACACTGAAGCTTTCTTT.

The table lists this clonotype with many counts. The J gene is TRBJ1-1, the V gene TRBV29-1; TRBD1 matches 7 bases. Per germline, CDR1 SQVTM and CDR2 ANQGSEA. J lost 1 base, V lost 7 bases, and 12 bases had no gene match. The CDR3 consists of 15 residues. The CDR3 sequence: CSANRGRGTNTEAFF. Written as DNA, the CDR3 is TGCAGCGCTAACAGGGGTAGGGGTACGAACACTGAAGCTTTCTTT.

By share of the sample, this clonotype is medium-sized. The gene calls are TRBV11-2 and TRBJ2-2, with TRBD1 matching over 8 bases. The CDR3 covers 15 residues. CDR1 and CDR2 (germline): SGHAT, FQNNGV. V lost 6 bases to trimming and J lost 2 bases; unmatched junction nucleotides: 5. As DNA, the CDR3 is TGTGCCAGCAGTCGGGGACAGGCTAACACCGGGGAGCTGTTTTTT. This sequence encodes CASSRGQANTGELFF.

There are many counts of this clonotype. CDR3 in amino acids: CSASRYPTDYSPLHF. DNA of the CDR3: TGCAGTGCTAGTCGTTACCCCACGGATTATTCACCCCTCCACTTT. The chain carries TRBV20-1 and TRBJ1-6, with unresolved D. Germline CDR1 and CDR2: DFQATT and SNEGSKA (reference sequence). Between the trimmed V and J ends, which lost 3 bases and 8 bases, there was a span of 17 bases. The CDR3 has 15 amino acids.

This clonotype appeared many times. The chain recombines TRBV6-1 with TRBJ2-5, with unresolved D. Germline CDR1 and CDR2: MNHNS and SASEGT. This CDR3 is 14 amino acids long. V shed 8 bases and J shed 7 bases, with 20 bases lying between them. Written as DNA, the CDR3 is TGTGCCAGCGTAAGAACGGGTTCGTTGAGGACCCAGTACTTC. This translates into CASVRTGSLRTQYF.

This clonotype has a count of ten or more. One end of the junction is discordant with germline, which a read error may explain. The rearrangement uses TRBV7-9 and TRBJ1-3; the match to TRBD1 covers 9 bases. The germline V gene encodes CDR1 SEHNR and CDR2 FQNEAQ (reference sequence). The CDR3 runs to 15 residues. The CDR3 coding sequence is TGTGCCAGCAGCCCCCGGACAGGGGAAGGAATCACCATATATTTT. It encodes CASSPRTGEGITIYF.

This clonotype was recorded many times. The chain carries TRBV6-5 and TRBJ1-3; 7 bases map to TRBD1. Germline CDR1 is MNHEY and CDR2 is SVGAGI. After removal of 4 bases from V and 0 bases from J, the junction contained 15 bases not matched to a gene. The CDR3 runs to 19 residues. CDR3: CASSSRDRLWLSSGNTIYF. As DNA, the CDR3 is TGTGCCAGCAGTTCCCGGGACAGACTATGGCTGAGCTCTGGAAACACCATATATTTT.

This clonotype is categorized as medium-sized. The genes are TRBV27 and TRBJ2-1; 8 bases fit TRBD1. V lost 5 bases and J lost 12; bases outside the gene matches: 18. The CDR3 is made up of 16 amino acids. CDR1 is MNHEY, CDR2 SMNVEV, per germline (reference sequence). For the CDR3, the DNA is TGTGCCAGCAGTCCCCTAACCGGACAGGGCCCCCGGGGGCAGTTCTTC. It translates to CASSPLTGQGPRGQFF.

This clonotype was seen ten or more times. J is TRBJ2-2 and V is TRBV10-3; D possibly uses TRBD1 or TRBD2 (5 bases each). V was cut by 8 bases and J by 1 base, with 14 bases left in between. The CDR3 runs to 15 residues. CDR1 is ENHRY and CDR2 is SYGVKD in the germline V gene. CDR3 residues: CAIGVGGGNTGELFF. The DNA for the CDR3 is TGTGCCATCGGAGTCGGTGGGGGGAACACCGGGGAGCTGTTTTTT.

This clonotype was counted ten times or more. The chain carries TRBV7-8 and TRBJ1-1; D perhaps matches TRBD1 (5 bases). The CDR3 contains 14 residues. Germline V gene data show CDR1 as SGHVS and CDR2 as FQNEAQ. V lost 8 bases and J 5 bases, leaving 18 bases between the germline ends. The CDR3 DNA follows: TGTGCCAGCCAGCTTAGACGGAGGGGAACTGAAGCTTTCTTT. Protein product: CASQLRRRGTEAFF.

This clonotype was seen many times. This chain joins TRBV27 and TRBJ1-2, with a possible D match to TRBD1 (5 bases). V shed 5 bases and J shed 3 bases, with 10 bases lying between them. The germline V gene has CDR1 MNHEY and CDR2 SMNVEV (reference sequence). The length of the CDR3 is 13 residues. CDR3 in amino acids: CASSPRQYYGYTF. CDR3 bases: TGTGCCAGCAGTCCTCGACAGTACTATGGCTACACCTTC.

This clonotype occurred many times. The chain recombines TRBV12-5 with TRBJ1-4; D might be TRBD1 (5 bases). This CDR3 comprises 16 residues. Germline CDR1 and CDR2: LGHNT and FRNRAP. V gave up 9 bases and J gave up 0 bases, with 17 bases separating them. Here the CDR3 reads CASGGDRAPTNEKLFF. The CDR3 bases are TGTGCTAGCGGCGGGGACCGGGCCCCAACTAATGAAAAACTGTTTTTT.

This clonotype has ten or more counts. CDR3 amino acids: CASTQRRVTEAFF. The CDR3 DNA reads TGTGCCAGCACTCAGAGACGGGTCACTGAAGCTTTCTTT. The J gene is TRBJ1-1, the V gene TRBV28, with D hard to call. Trimming took off 7 bases at V and 4 bases at J, with 13 bases between the two ends. Germline CDR1 MDHEN, CDR2 SYDVKM. The CDR3 covers 13 residues.

The sample holds many counts of this clonotype. In DNA form, the CDR3 reads TGTGCCAGCAGCGTGGATTTAAACAATGAGCAGTTCTTC. Translation: CASSVDLNNEQFF. The chain is built from TRBV7-3 and TRBJ2-1; D is uncertain. Germline V lookup: CDR1 SGHTA, CDR2 FQGTGA. CDR3 length: 13 amino acids. Trimming shortened V by 5 bases and J by 5 bases, and 10 bases separated the two germline ends.

This clonotype was counted ten times or more. The chain joins TRBV27 to TRBJ2-2; D unresolved. Trimming left V 3 bases short and J 7 bases short, with 6 bases between. CDR3 size: 12 residues. Germline V gene data show CDR1 as MNHEY and CDR2 as SMNVEV (reference sequence). DNA of the CDR3: TGTGCCAGCAGTTTTCTTAGCGGGGAGCTGTTTTTT. This codes for CASSFLSGELFF.

This clonotype was counted at least ten times. This chain links TRBV6-6 with TRBJ2-7; D is possibly TRBD2 (6 bases). The CDR3 runs to 13 residues. Germline V CDR1 and CDR2: MNHNY, SVGAGI (reference sequence). Trimming removed 7 bases from V and 6 bases from J, with 16 bases in between. CDR3 loop: CASTSLGTAEQYF. The CDR3 DNA sequence: TGTGCCAGCACATCCCTGGGGACTGCCGAGCAGTACTTC.

This chain links TRBV6-2 or TRBV6-3 with TRBJ1-6; D remains unclear. The CDR3 is 13 residues long. V lost 6 bases and J 6 bases, leaving 9 bases between the germline ends. The germline V gene encodes CDR1 MNHEY and CDR2 SVGEGT. The CDR3 DNA follows: TGTGCCAGCAGCCAGGACCTTAATTCACCCCTCCACTTT. Protein product: CASSQDLNSPLHF.

This clonotype was recorded many times. The chain carries TRBV6-5 and TRBJ1-1; D unclear. Trimming left V 2 bases short and J 4 bases short, with 14 bases between. The length of the CDR3 is 15 residues. Germline CDR1 MNHEY, CDR2 SVGAGI. The CDR3 protein is CASSYGGVGGTEAFF. For the CDR3, the DNA is TGTGCCAGCAGTTACGGTGGGGTAGGTGGCACTGAAGCTTTCTTT.

This clonotype was seen repeatedly, ten times or more. The chain carries TRBV20-1 and TRBJ2-7, with TRBD1 matching over 8 bases. Germline loops: CDR1 DFQATT, CDR2 SNEGSKA (reference sequence). Trimming at V came to 6 bases and at J to 5 bases, leaving 6 bases not matched to a gene. CDR3 length: 12 residues. In nucleotides, the CDR3 is TGCAGTGCCTTCGGACAGGGTCACGAGCAGTACTTC. Amino acid sequence: CSAFGQGHEQYF.

This clonotype was seen repeatedly, ten times or more. The CDR3 coding sequence is TGCAGTGCCCGAGGAGAGACCGATAATTCACCCCTCCACTTT. This encodes CSARGETDNSPLHF. This chain links TRBV20-1 with TRBJ1-6, with D uncertain. The CDR3 loop spans 14 amino acids. Looked up from germline, CDR1 is DFQATT and CDR2 is SNEGSKA (reference sequence). Trimming cost V 6 bases and J 5 bases, with 14 bases left between them.

The gene calls are TRBV6-1 and TRBJ2-2, with D perhaps TRBD1 or TRBD2 (6 bases each). The V and J ends lost 7 bases and 6 bases respectively, with 18 bases between them. Germline-derived CDR1 and CDR2 are MNHNS and SASEGT. CDR3 length equals 15 residues. Here the CDR3 DNA reads TGTGCCAGCACCTTAACCACGGGGGCGTCCGGGGAGCTGTTTTTT. Translated, it gives CASTLTTGASGELFF.